This T cell receptor beta chain appears in the sequencing data of a study of beta chain features in type 1 diabetes. Every isolated RNA sample was fully reverse transcribed, so sequencing captured expressed TCRB transcripts. Sequenced by immunoSEQ multiplex PCR; TCRdb stores in-frame clones only, minus some. The sample includes around 430,000 clones, around 28% seen only once; the top ten take roughly 0.06%. Germline CDR1 and CDR2: SGDLS and YYNGEE. The CDR3 is 15 amino acids. Trimming cost V 0 bases and J 3 bases; bases outside gene matches: 3. V and J are TRBV9 and TRBJ2-1, with 7 bases lining up with TRBD2. The receptor's source is a man younger than 35 in good health. Sequencing was performed on naive CD4+ T cells from blood. CDR3 DNA sequence: TGTGCCAGCAGCGTAGGTGCTAGCGGCTACAATGAGCAGTTCTTC. It codes for CASSVGASGYNEQFF.